These 25 T cell receptor beta chains were sequenced from one sample in a study of blood T cells in healthy people across ages. A second 7 to 11 cycle PCR used barcoded and J-beta primers. TCRdb re-analysed the 5' RACE reads in MiXCR, keeping a single row per CDR3 protein. Of about 2 million distinct CDR3 sequences listed, 40% to 55% are singletons. Sequencing used blood. Receptor source: a middle-aged woman in good health.

The chain recombines TRBV7-2 with TRBJ2-3; 11 bases map to TRBD2. Looked up from germline, CDR1 is SGHTA and CDR2 is FQGNSA. CDR3 length equals 17 residues. The junction had 8 bases not matched to a gene; V was cut back by 5 bases and J by 1 base. CDR3 sequence: CASSRTTGLAGTDTQYF. CDR3 bases: TGTGCCAGCAGCCGTACTACGGGACTAGCGGGCACAGATACGCAGTATTTT. The full variable domain, completed using reference TRBV7-2 and TRBJ2-3, is GAGVSQSPSNKVTEKGKDVELRCDPISGHTALYWYRQSLGQGLEFLIYFQGNSAPDKSGLPSDRFSAERTGGSVSTLTIQRTQQEDSAVYLCASSRTTGLAGTDTQYFGPGTRLTVL.

This clonotype occurred a few times. The rearrangement links TRBV12-3 or TRBV12-4 to TRBJ1-6; TRBD1 agrees at 7 bases. This CDR3 is built from 12 residues. V was clipped by 7 bases and J by 10 bases; unmatched bases: 4. The CDR3 spells CASTRGESPLHF. DNA of the CDR3: TGTGCCAGCACCAGGGGGGAGTCACCCCTCCACTTT.

In this sample, this clonotype turned up once. The CDR3 region is CASSQLLVGGALYEQYF. In DNA form, the CDR3 reads TGTGCCAGCAGCCAATTACTCGTCGGGGGGGCCCTCTACGAGCAGTACTTC. V and J are TRBV16 and TRBJ2-4; 8 nucleotides align to TRBD2. The tail of the sequence fits TRBJ2-7 better, so the J call may be wrong. This CDR3 region has 17 residues. Germline V gene data show CDR1 as KGHSY and CDR2 as FQNENV.

The chain has TRBV7-2 and TRBJ2-5; 8 nucleotides align to TRBD2. V shed 5 bases and J 5 bases; nucleotides not matched to a gene: 13. CDR3 length: 16 residues. CDR1 and CDR2 from the germline V gene are SGHTA and FQGNSA. CDR3 in amino acids: CASSPTPGLVIETQYF. In nucleotides, the CDR3 is TGTGCCAGCAGCCCCACCCCGGGACTAGTGATCGAGACCCAGTACTTC.

The V gene is TRBV5-1, the J gene TRBJ1-1; D is unclear. Trimming pared 0 bases from V and 0 bases from J, leaving 12 bases between. The CDR3 covers 16 residues. Germline V gives CDR1 SGHRS, CDR2 YFSETQ. CDR3 sequence: CASSLGGGNMNTEAFF. CDR3 DNA: TGCGCCAGCAGCTTGGGAGGAGGGAACATGAACACTGAAGCTTTCTTT.

The V gene is TRBV5-1, the J gene TRBJ2-5; no reliable D call. The V end lost 3 bases, the J end lost 0 bases, and 24 bases lay between the germline ends. CDR1 SGHRS and CDR2 YFSETQ come from the germline V gene. This CDR3 spans 19 amino acids. CDR3: CASSYRPRTEKSYQETQYF. Here the CDR3 DNA reads TGCGCCAGCAGCTACCGGCCCCGGACGGAGAAATCGTACCAAGAGACCCAGTACTTC.

This chain uses TRBV7-2 with TRBJ2-1; D is perhaps TRBD1 or TRBD2 (5 bases each). CDR3 length equals 12 residues. Germline V gene lookup returns CDR1 SGHTA and CDR2 FQGNSA. V shed 4 bases and J shed 9 bases, with 10 bases lying between them. The CDR3 DNA is TGTGCCAGCAGCTCCCCCGGGGCTGAGCAGTTCTTC. Translated, it gives CASSSPGAEQFF.

This clonotype was recorded a few times. V and J are TRBV20-1 and TRBJ2-3; D gene unclear. Trimming stripped 4 bases from V and 0 bases from J, with 8 bases between. The CDR3 covers 13 residues. CDR1 is DFQATT and CDR2 is SNEGSKA in the germline V gene (reference sequence). The CDR3 DNA reads as TGCAGTGCTACCTCCACTAGCACAGATACGCAGTATTTT. Its translation is CSATSTSTDTQYF.

The chain uses TRBV20-1 and TRBJ2-1; 9 bases fit TRBD2. TRBJ2-7 explains the end of the DNA better; the J call may be wrong. CDR1 DFQATT and CDR2 SNEGSKA come from the germline V gene (reference sequence). This CDR3 comprises 15 residues. This chain's CDR3 is CSAGDSGGPYNEQYF. The CDR3 DNA is TGCAGTGCTGGGGATAGCGGGGGACCCTACAATGAGCAGTACTTC.

A note on this clonotype: Possible read error: a much larger clone is one base away. The genes are TRBV7-2 and TRBJ2-1; D call uncertain. This CDR3 has 14 amino acids. With 4 bases removed from V and 10 bases from J, the gap between germline ends came to 17 bases. CDR1 SGHTA and CDR2 FQGNSA come from the germline V gene. CDR3 in DNA: TGTGCCAGCAGCTCCTCCCGATCACCAACCGAGCAGTTCTTC. Translated: CASSSSRSPTEQFF.

The V and J genes are TRBV7-2 and TRBJ1-4; 7 positions agree with TRBD1. The CDR3 extends over 15 amino acids. Losses at the gene ends were 3 bases for V and 6 bases for J; bases not matched to a gene: 7. Germline V gene lookup returns CDR1 SGHTA and CDR2 FQGNSA. CDR3 in amino acids: CASSFGGGGDEKLFF. The CDR3 DNA sequence: TGTGCCAGCAGCTTTGGAGGGGGCGGGGATGAAAAACTGTTTTTT.

The CDR3 protein is CASSQDWRTSGGQETQYF. The CDR3 DNA sequence: TGTGCCAGCAGCCAAGATTGGCGGACTAGCGGGGGACAAGAGACCCAGTACTTC. The chain links TRBV14 to TRBJ2-5; 13 nucleotides align to TRBD2. In germline, CDR1 is SGHDN, CDR2 FVKESK. With V trimmed by 0 bases and J by 2 bases, 6 bases remained unmatched. The CDR3 is made up of 18 amino acids.

The chain recombines TRBV20-1 with TRBJ2-1; 7 nucleotides agree with TRBD1. V trimming: 6 bases; J trimming: 2 bases; junction bases outside the gene matches: 7. Germline V gene lookup returns CDR1 DFQATT and CDR2 SNEGSKA (reference sequence). The CDR3 totals 14 residues. CDR3 DNA sequence: TGCAGTGCAACCGGGACAGATGCCTACAATGAGCAGTTCTTC. Its protein is CSATGTDAYNEQFF.

The chain couples TRBV14 to TRBJ2-5; possibly TRBD1 for D (5 bases). Germline V gene lookup returns CDR1 SGHDN and CDR2 FVKESK. This CDR3 contains 15 residues. V was trimmed by 5 bases and J by 3 bases, leaving 16 bases between them. The CDR3 spells CASSSQGYRKETQYF. The CDR3 coding sequence is TGTGCCAGCAGCTCACAAGGATACAGGAAAGAGACCCAGTACTTC. Combining the CDR3 with reference TRBV14 and TRBJ2-5 gives the whole variable domain EAGVTQFPSHSVIEKGQTVTLRCDPISGHDNLYWYRRVMGKEIKFLLHFVKESKQDESGMPNNRFLAERTGGTYSTLKVQPAELEDSGVYFCASSSQGYRKETQYFGPGTRLLVL.

The V and J genes are TRBV7-2 and TRBJ1-6; weak D call: TRBD1 (5 bases). Per germline, CDR1 SGHTA and CDR2 FQGNSA. The CDR3 runs 17 residues. V was pared by 3 bases and J by 9 bases, with 21 bases between. The CDR3 sequence: CASSLDLTGTDGSPLHF. The CDR3 DNA reads as TGTGCCAGCAGCTTGGATTTAACGGGGACCGACGGTTCACCCCTCCACTTT.

On this clonotype: This may be a read error, as it is one base from a much larger clone. The V call is TRBV20-1, the J call TRBJ2-5, with a tentative D call TRBD1 (5 bases). The V gene lost 0 bases and the J gene lost 11 bases, with 31 bases spanning the gap. The CDR3 sequence is 18 residues long. The germline gives CDR1 DFQATT, CDR2 SNEGSKA (reference sequence). The CDR3 loop reads CSARDSFQRQTLGNEQYF. Written as DNA, the CDR3 is TGCAGTGCTAGAGATAGTTTCCAGCGACAGACCCTTGGCAATGAGCAGTACTTC.

The CDR3 loop is CASSLGSGNTQYF. The CDR3 bases are TGTGCCAGCAGCTTAGGTAGCGGTAATACGCAGTATTTT. J is TRBJ2-3 and V is TRBV7-2; a possible D gene is TRBD2 (6 bases). The CDR3 totals 13 residues. Germline CDR1 reads SGHTA; CDR2 reads FQGNSA. V shed 1 base and J shed 7 bases, with 9 bases lying between them.

The chain uses TRBV28 and TRBJ2-7; D call uncertain. Germline V gene data show CDR1 as MDHEN and CDR2 as SYDVKM. CDR3 length: 15 residues. Deletions cut 6 bases from V and 1 base from J, with 16 bases between. Here the CDR3 reads CASRAPTGFSYEQYF. DNA for the CDR3: TGTGCCAGCAGGGCCCCCACGGGTTTTTCCTACGAGCAGTACTTC.

There are a few counts of this clonotype. This rearrangement joins TRBV4-2 to TRBJ2-7, with 9 bases matching TRBD1. The J call may be wrong; the DNA end is better matched by TRBJ2-5. The CDR3 totals 14 residues. Germline CDR1 and CDR2: LGHNA and YNFKEQ. CDR3 DNA sequence: TGTGCCAGCAGCCAGACCGGGACAGGGAAGACCCAGTACTTC. Translation: CASSQTGTGKTQYF.

This clonotype appeared a single time. This CDR3 is CASSFVRQGNSPLHF. CDR3 coding DNA: TGTGCCAGCAGCTTCGTTCGGCAGGGTAATTCACCCCTCCACTTT. The chain recombines TRBV5-8 with TRBJ1-6, with D perhaps matching TRBD1 (5 bases). Trimming removed 2 bases from V and 6 bases from J, with 12 bases in between. This CDR3 region has 15 residues. The germline V gene encodes CDR1 SGHTS and CDR2 YDEGEE.

The chain recombines TRBV7-2 with TRBJ2-3; D uncertain. The V end was cut by 0 bases, the J end by 6 bases, with 10 bases between. The CDR3 length is 14 residues. Germline-derived CDR1 and CDR2 are SGHTA and FQGNSA. The CDR3 nucleotides read TGTGCCAGCAGCTTAGCTATAATAGGCGATACGCAGTATTTT. Amino acids: CASSLAIIGDTQYF.

The rearrangement joins TRBV6-5 to TRBJ2-3; D gene ambiguous. There are 13 residues in the CDR3. From germline, CDR1 is MNHEY and CDR2 SVGAGI. V gave up 8 bases and J gave up 4 bases, with 13 bases separating them. CDR3 coding DNA: TGTGCCAGCGCCCCCCCTATTCCAGATACGCAGTATTTT. Its translation: CASAPPIPDTQYF.

This chain joins TRBV6-2 or TRBV6-3 and TRBJ2-7, with D tentatively TRBD2 (6 bases). With 6 bases removed from V and 2 bases from J, the gap between germline ends came to 17 bases. Germline V gives CDR1 MNHEY, CDR2 SVGEGT. The CDR3 has 15 residues. CDR3 DNA sequence: TGTGCCAGCAGCGACCCTAGCGAGGCGACCTACGAGCAGTACTTC. Translation gives CASSDPSEATYEQYF.

The chain is built from TRBV5-5 and TRBJ1-4; 9 bases line up with TRBD1. This CDR3 comprises 17 residues. Germline-derived CDR1 and CDR2 are SGHKS and YYEKEE (reference sequence). V shed 4 bases and J 3 bases; nucleotides not matched to a gene: 10. The CDR3 DNA is TGTGCCAGCAGCCCGTCGGACAGGGGCGGTGCTAATGAAAAACTGTTTTTT. Protein: CASSPSDRGGANEKLFF.

The chain has TRBV20-1 and TRBJ2-5, with unresolved D. The length of the CDR3 is 11 residues. Trimming removed 6 bases at V and 9 bases at J, with 14 bases between. The germline gives CDR1 DFQATT, CDR2 SNEGSKA (reference sequence). CDR3 DNA: TGCAGTGCGGTCCCAACGGACCCCCAGTACTTC. Its translation is CSAVPTDPQYF.